This T cell receptor (beta chain) is from a study of beta chain features in type 1 diabetes. The isolated RNA, all of it, was reverse transcribed, so expressed TCRB transcripts were what got sequenced. Read counts averaged approximately 3.3 million for samples of naive, central memory and regulatory T cells. Produced via immunoSEQ multiplex PCR; TCRdb's table is partial and in-frame only. The table includes around 290,000 clones, about 7.8% detected once. Trimming stripped 5 bases from V and 0 bases from J, with 13 bases between. Germline V lookup: CDR1 SGHNT, CDR2 YYREEE (reference sequence). CDR3 length: 15 amino acids.

J is TRBJ2-3 and V is TRBV5-4; perhaps D is TRBD1 or TRBD2 (6 bases each). The sequence was obtained from a woman between 18 and 29 years old in good health. The sample taken for sequencing was central memory CD4+ T cells from blood. The CDR3 DNA reads as TGTGCCAGCAGAAAGGGGGGTGCGAGCACAGATACGCAGTATTTT. Protein sequence: CASRKGGASTDTQYF.